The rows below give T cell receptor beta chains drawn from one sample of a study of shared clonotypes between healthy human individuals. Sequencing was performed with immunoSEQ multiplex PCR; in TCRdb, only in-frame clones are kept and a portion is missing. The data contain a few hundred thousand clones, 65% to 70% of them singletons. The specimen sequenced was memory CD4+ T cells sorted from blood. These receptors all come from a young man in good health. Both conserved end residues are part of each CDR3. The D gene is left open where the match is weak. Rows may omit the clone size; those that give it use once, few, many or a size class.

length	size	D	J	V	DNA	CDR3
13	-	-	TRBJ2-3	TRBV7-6	TGTGCCAGCAGCTTTTCTAGGGCAGATACGCAGTATTTT	CASSFSRADTQYF
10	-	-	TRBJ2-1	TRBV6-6	TGTGCCAGCGCCTGGAATGAGCAGTTCTTC	CASAWNEQFF
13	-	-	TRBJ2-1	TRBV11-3	TGTGCCAGCAGCTTATCCAGTGACAATGAGCAGTTCTTC	CASSLSSDNEQFF
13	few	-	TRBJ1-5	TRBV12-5	TGTGCTAGTGGTACAGGTTTGGGTCAGCCCCAGCATTTT	CASGTGLGQPQHF
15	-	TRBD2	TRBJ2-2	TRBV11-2	TGTGCCAGCAGCCGACTAGCGGCGAACACCGGGGAGCTGTTTTTT	CASSRLAANTGELFF
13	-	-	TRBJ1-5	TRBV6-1	TGTGCCAGCAGTGTGGGCAGCAATCAGCCCCAGCATTTT	CASSVGSNQPQHF
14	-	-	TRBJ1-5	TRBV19	TGTGCCACCCAAACAGGGTACGACGATCAGCCCCAGCATTTT	CATQTGYDDQPQHF
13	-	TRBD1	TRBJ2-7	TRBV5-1	TGCGCCAGCAGCACGGGACAGGGCTTCGAGCAGTACTTC	CASSTGQGFEQYF
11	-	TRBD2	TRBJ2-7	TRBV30	TGTTCGGGGGGATCTCTCTACGAGCAGTACTTC	CSGGSLYEQYF
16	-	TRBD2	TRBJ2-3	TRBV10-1	TGCGCCAGCAGTCAAAATAGCGGGAGGACAACAGATACGCAGTATTTT	CASSQNSGRTTDTQYF
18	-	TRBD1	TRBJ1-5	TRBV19	TGTGCCAGTAGTTTTGGACAGGGGGCGTTTCCCCACAATCAGCCCCAGCATTTT	CASSFGQGAFPHNQPQHF
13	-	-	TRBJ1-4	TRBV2	TGTGCCAGCAGTGCCTTCGATAATGAAAAACTGTTTTTT	CASSAFDNEKLFF
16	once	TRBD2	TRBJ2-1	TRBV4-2	TGTGCCAGCAGCCAATCTAGCGGGAGTCTCTACAATGAGCAGTTCTTC	CASSQSSGSLYNEQFF
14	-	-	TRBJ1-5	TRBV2	TGTGCCAGCAGTGAGAGGGCACAGGATCAGCCCCAGCATTTT	CASSERAQDQPQHF
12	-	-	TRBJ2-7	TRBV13	TGTGCCAGCAGCCCCCGCGGGGCCGAGCAGTACTTC	CASSPRGAEQYF
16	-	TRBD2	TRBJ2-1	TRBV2	TGTGCCAGCAGGGGAACTAGCGGGAGGGCGGGGAATGAGCAGTTCTTC	CASRGTSGRAGNEQFF
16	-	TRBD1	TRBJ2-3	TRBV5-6	TGTGCCAGCAGCTTGCTACAGGGGGAGCGGGCAGATACGCAGTATTTT	CASSLLQGERADTQYF
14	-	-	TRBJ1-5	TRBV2	TGTGCCAGCAGTGATCCAGGGGGCAATCAGCCCCAGCATTTT	CASSDPGGNQPQHF
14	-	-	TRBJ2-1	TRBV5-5	TGTGCCAGCAGCAACCGGGACCCATACAATGAGCAGTTCTTC	CASSNRDPYNEQFF
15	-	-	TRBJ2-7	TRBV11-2	TGTGCCAGCAGCTTAGATACCTCCCCCTCCTACGAGCAGTACTTC	CASSLDTSPSYEQYF
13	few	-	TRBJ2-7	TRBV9	TGTGCCAGCAGCGTAGACACTACCGGCGAGCAGTACTTC	CASSVDTTGEQYF
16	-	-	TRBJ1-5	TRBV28	TGTGCCAGCAGTCCTGGGGACCCTGGACCCAATCAGCCCCAGCATTTT	CASSPGDPGPNQPQHF
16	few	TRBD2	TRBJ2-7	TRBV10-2	TGCGCCAGCAGTGACCCCAGGACTAGCGGCTCCTACGAGCAGTACTTC	CASSDPRTSGSYEQYF
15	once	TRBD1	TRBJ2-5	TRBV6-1	TGTGCCAGCACCATAGGGACAGGGGAGGTAGAGACCCAGTACTTC	CASTIGTGEVETQYF
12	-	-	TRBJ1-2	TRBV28	TGTGCCAGTACAGGGAATAACTATGGCTACACCTTC	CASTGNNYGYTF
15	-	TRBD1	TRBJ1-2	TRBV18	TGTGCCAGCTCACCACGGGACAGGGGAGTTCGTGGCTACACCTTC	CASSPRDRGVRGYTF
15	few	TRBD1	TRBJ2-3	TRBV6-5	TGTGCCAGCAGTTCCTACGAAGACAGGGGAAATACGCAGTATTTT	CASSSYEDRGNTQYF
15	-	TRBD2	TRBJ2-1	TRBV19	TGTGCCAGTAGTAGCGGGAGAGTAATCTACAATGAGCAGTTCTTC	CASSSGRVIYNEQFF
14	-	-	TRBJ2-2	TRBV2	TGTGCCAGCAGGAGTCTTAAGGGGCACGGGGAGCTGTTTTTT	CASRSLKGHGELFF
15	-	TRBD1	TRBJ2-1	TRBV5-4	TGTGCCAGCAGCTCCCGGACAGGGACTTCTGACGCGCAGTTCTTC	CASSSRTGTSDAQFF
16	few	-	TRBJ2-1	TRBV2	TGTGCCAGCAGCCCCGAACTAGCCCAGATGTACAATGAGCAGTTCTTC	CASSPELAQMYNEQFF
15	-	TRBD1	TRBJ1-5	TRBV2	TGTGCCAGCGGCCCGGGAACAGGGGCGTATCAGCCCCAGCATTTT	CASGPGTGAYQPQHF
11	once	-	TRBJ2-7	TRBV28	TGTGCCAGCAGTTTAGTGTACGAGCAGTACTTC	CASSLVYEQYF
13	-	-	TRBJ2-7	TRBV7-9	TGTGCCAGCAGCTTAGCGGGTCACTACGAGCAGTACTTC	CASSLAGHYEQYF
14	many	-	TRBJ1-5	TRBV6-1	TGTGCCAGCAGTGATTTCGGATCGCGAATGGCCCAGCATTTT	CASSDFGSRMAQHF
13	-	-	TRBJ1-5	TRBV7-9	TGTGCCAGCAGCTTAAATACACGTCAGCCCCAGCATTTT	CASSLNTRQPQHF
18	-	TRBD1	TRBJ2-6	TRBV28	TGTGCCAGCAGAGACTCAACAGGGGGTAATTTTGGGGCCAACGTCCTGACTTTC	CASRDSTGGNFGANVLTF
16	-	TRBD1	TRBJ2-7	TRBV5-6	TGTGCCAGCAGCTTGGAGGGACAGGGACAGGGGTTCCTAGTGGTGTTC	CASSLEGQGQGFLVVF
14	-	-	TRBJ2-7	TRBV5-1	TGCGCCAGCAGCTCATCCGGCCTCTCCTACGAGCAGTACTTC	CASSSSGLSYEQYF
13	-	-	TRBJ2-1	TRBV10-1	TGCGCCAGCAGTGAGTCCCTACCACCTGAGCAGTTCTTC	CASSESLPPEQFF
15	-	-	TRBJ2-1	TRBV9	TGTGCCAGCAGCGTAGGCCCGCGGACTAACAATGAGCAGTTCTTC	CASSVGPRTNNEQFF
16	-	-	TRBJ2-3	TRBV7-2	TGTGCCAGCAGCGACATACCAACAGGGTACACAGATACGCAGTATTTT	CASSDIPTGYTDTQYF
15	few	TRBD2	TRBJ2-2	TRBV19	TGTGCCAGCAAGGGACTAGCGGGAGGATTCGGGGAGCTGTTTTTT	CASKGLAGGFGELFF
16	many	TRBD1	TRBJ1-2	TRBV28	TGTGCCAGCAGTTTCGCCCCGGGACAGTCGGACTATGGCTACACCTTC	CASSFAPGQSDYGYTF
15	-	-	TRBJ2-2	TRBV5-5	TGTGCCAGCAGCCCCCGGGGGGCGAGGATCAGGGAGCTGTTTTTT	CASSPRGARIRELFF
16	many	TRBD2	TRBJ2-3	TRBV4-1	TGCGCCAGCAGCCAGGGCTCAGCGGGAGGCGCAGATACGCAGTATTTT	CASSQGSAGGADTQYF
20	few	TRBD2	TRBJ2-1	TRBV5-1	TGCGCCAGCAGCTTGGAACCGCTAGCGGGAGGGCCCAGCTCCTACAATGAGCAGTTCTTC	CASSLEPLAGGPSSYNEQFF
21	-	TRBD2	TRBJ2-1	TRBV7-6	TGTGCCAGCAGCTTAGCTTACGGGACTAGTAGTTGGGGGTTATCCGACAATGAGCAGTTCTTC	CASSLAYGTSSWGLSDNEQFF
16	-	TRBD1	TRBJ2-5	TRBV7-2	TGTGCCAGCAGCTTAGGGGAATCCGGGACAGGGGAGACCCAGTACTTC	CASSLGESGTGETQYF
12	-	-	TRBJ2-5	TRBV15	TGTGCCACCAATAGCGGACAAGAGACCCAGTACTTC	CATNSGQETQYF
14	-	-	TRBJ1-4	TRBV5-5	TGTGCCAGCAAACCTGGACAGAGCAATGAAAAACTGTTTTTT	CASKPGQSNEKLFF
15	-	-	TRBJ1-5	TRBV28	TGTGCCAGCACCTTGGGGGGGCGGGTCCGTCAGCCCCAGCATTTT	CASTLGGRVRQPQHF
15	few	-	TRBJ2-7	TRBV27	TGTGCCAGCAGGCTGACTCCGGACAGCTCCTACGAGCAGTACTTC	CASRLTPDSSYEQYF